This T cell receptor beta chain was found in a study of T cell repertoires in cytomegalovirus infection (dated by TCRdb to between 2018 and 2021). About the full investigation: The peptide stimulations were aimed at well-studied HLA-B-restricted epitopes as well as recently identified HLA-C-restricted CMV epitopes, whose presentation resists viral immunomodulation. Donor HLA type was relevant to the analysis, as public TCR beta signatures indicated carriage of CMV infection together with the matching HLA type. General findings and caveats noted by the study authors: Cumulative frequency of public TCR beta family members discriminated carriers of CMV infection plus the relevant HLA type in this cohort and an independent 352-donor cohort. In the ex vivo response, HLA-C-restricted CMV-specific TCR beta clonotypes were dominant, and in two of eight donors the single most frequent clonotype came from this HLA-C-restricted group.

The sample was run on an Illumina HiSeq 1500. TCRdb reran the public reads through fastp at Q25 and MiXCR, keeping productive beta chains. Identical CDR3 protein sequences are pooled into one entry, listed with their most common genes and DNA. The sample table contains approximately 300,000 distinct CDR3 sequences; only one count was recorded for 25% of them. The ten largest clones add up to roughly 14% of the sample. This clonotype was counted a few times. Its antigen remains undetermined. Per-base quality was not reported, and no clone a single base away is much larger than it. CDR1 and CDR2 are drawn from the germline V gene: MNHEY, SVGAGI. The CDR3 runs 14 amino acids, cysteine and phenylalanine included. Just the 42-base CDR3 DNA is kept, in frame starting at base 1. V is reduced by 6 bases and J by 3 bases, leaving a spacing of 15 bases between them. Reading the label with the study, this specimen's treatment or condition is: in vitro stimulation with specific CMV peptide epitopes to enrich CMV-specific T cells.

The chain couples TRBV6-5 to TRBJ2-7; matching of 7 bases hints at TRBD2 as the D gene. This clonotype originated in a human donor in good health (CMV status not recorded). Some clones in this sample may be carry-over from other donors' samples. The sequencing used cultured PBMCs, collected from culture after CMV antigen stimulation. The DNA sequence reads TGTGCCAGCAGGCCTGCGGGGGCAGGCTACGAGCAGTACTTC. This encodes CASRPAGAGYEQYF.